The present TCR beta chain was sequenced within a study of T cells in tumors after PD-1 blockade. Looking at the study overall: Each patient got pembrolizumab 200 mg every 3 weeks or cemiplimab 350 mg every 2 weeks.

The time point is: first of two pre-therapy site-matched biopsies two to three months apart. Whole-study findings and limits: Clonal replacement appeared only between pre- and post-treatment samples.

Only in-frame clones appear in the TCRdb table, and some are missing; sequencing was by immunoSEQ multiplex PCR. The sample has about 4,200 clones; about 73% are singletons. As to this clone: Its antigen is as yet unknown.

Trimming stripped 5 bases from V and 4 bases from J, with 11 bases between. Germline V gene lookup returns CDR1 PRHDT and CDR2 FYEKMQ (reference sequence). The CDR3 is 13 amino acids. This sequence originates from a human donor with basal cell carcinoma. The chain recombines TRBV13 with TRBJ2-5; D not resolved. Sequencing was performed on tumor tissue, taken before anti-PD-1 treatment. CDR3 region: CASSPRIAETQYF. DNA for the CDR3: TGTGCCAGCAGCCCCCGAATTGCAGAGACCCAGTACTTC.